The clone carrying this TCR beta chain was seen more than once but under ten times. Its antigen remains unidentified. Germline CDR1 reads DFQATT; CDR2 reads SNEGSKA (reference sequence). Trimming took 6 bases from V and 2 from J, leaving 14 bases between them. The CDR3 runs 13 residues. TCRdb re-analysed the RACE reads in MiXCR, keeping a single row per CDR3 protein. This repertoire shows 350,000 or so distinct CDR3 sequences, approximately 6.9% found once; its top ten account for 7.5% to 8.5%. The sample comes from a study of human T cells and chemical hapten exposure. Study-wide context: Sensitization used 2% DPC on roughly 2 cm by roughly 2 cm upper inner arm skin. Notes on the study in general: Expanded TCRs created a significantly greater count of big CDR3 similarity clusters than controls did.

Time point specified: patch test 1, 2 weeks after DPC sensitization. Treatment in this sample: therapeutic diphenylcyclopropenone sensitization with weekly scalp DPC. The chain employs TRBV20-1 and TRBJ2-7; the D gene could be TRBD1 or TRBD2 (5 bases each). Here the sequenced sample was whole blood, taken in connection with sensitization to the hapten diphenylcyclopropenone (DPC). The origin of this receptor is a woman between 18 and 29 years old with alopecia areata. Some clones in this sample may be carry-over from other donors' samples. The CDR3 DNA reads TGCAGTGCACAGAGGGACGCCACCTACGAGCAGTACTTC. Translated: CSAQRDATYEQYF.